This TCR beta chain originates from a study of identical twins. TCRdb used MiXCR to reprocess the 5' RACE reads, holding one entry per CDR3 protein. In the table there are around 670,000 distinct CDR3 sequences, roughly 6% of which are singletons. The CDR3 sequence is 15 residues long. Germline CDR1 reads SGHTA; CDR2 reads FQGTGA. Trimming took 0 bases from V and 3 from J; bases not matched to a gene: 4. Every donor was a healthy Caucasian. The V and J genes are TRBV7-3 and TRBJ2-5, with 7 nucleotides matching TRBD1. The material sequenced was naive T cells sorted from blood. The origin of this receptor is a man between 18 and 29 years old in good health. This CDR3 is CASSLTPGTEETQYF. In DNA, the CDR3 is TGTGCCAGCAGCTTAACCCCCGGGACAGAAGAGACCCAGTACTTC.